The 14 T cell receptor beta chains below were found in one sample sequenced in a study of technical replicates of blood from a few donors. Produced via immunoSEQ multiplex PCR; TCRdb's table is partial and in-frame only. The sample consists of about 48,000 clones, approximately 90% of them appearing once. Source material: PBMCs. The receptors were gathered from a human donor in good health. Some clones in this sample may be carry-over from other donors' samples.

The chain employs TRBV7-9 and TRBJ2-7; 9 bases match TRBD1. CDR1 is SEHNR and CDR2 is FQNEAQ in the germline V gene (reference sequence). This CDR3 has 14 amino acids. V lost 5 bases, J lost 5 bases, and 7 bases stayed unmatched. CDR3 region: CASSTYRGPNEQYF. The DNA of the CDR3 is TGTGCCAGCAGCACGTACAGGGGGCCCAACGAGCAGTACTTC.

The CDR3 spells CASSLRGLAGAETQYF. The CDR3 nucleotides are TGTGCCAGCAGCTTACGGGGACTAGCGGGAGCGGAGACCCAGTACTTC. The genes are TRBV7-6 and TRBJ2-5, with 14 bases matching TRBD2. CDR3 size: 16 residues. With V trimmed by 2 bases and J by 5 bases, 4 bases remained unmatched. Germline V CDR1 and CDR2: SGHVS, FNYEAQ. Full variable domain (outside the CDR3, taken from reference TRBV7-6 and TRBJ2-5): GAGVSQSPRYKVTKRGQDVALRCDPISGHVSLYWYRQALGQGPEFLTYFNYEAQQDKSGLPNDRFSAERPEGSISTLTIQRTEQRDSAMYRCASSLRGLAGAETQYFGPGTRLLVL.

This clone rates as large. This rearrangement joins TRBV6-5 to TRBJ2-2; D ambiguous. This CDR3 has 12 amino acids. V dropped 5 bases and J dropped 7 bases, with 8 bases sitting between them. Germline CDR1 is MNHEY and CDR2 is SVGAGI. The CDR3 nucleotides read TGTGCCAGCAGTCCCGGTGTCGGGGAGCTGTTTTTT. It specifies CASSPGVGELFF.

The chain links TRBV9 to TRBJ2-1; tentative D call: TRBD2 (6 bases). Trimming shortened V by 0 bases and J by 15 bases, and 25 bases separated the two germline ends. The V gene's germline CDR1 is SGDLS and CDR2 YYNGEE. The CDR3 runs to 16 residues. The CDR3 DNA sequence: TGTGCCAGCAGCGTAGCCCCGGACGCTAGCGTCGAGGCTCCGTTCTTC. Translated, it gives CASSVAPDASVEAPFF.

The V gene is TRBV7-9, the J gene TRBJ2-5; 8 bases map to TRBD2. The ends lost 5 bases at V and 5 bases at J; junction bases unmatched: 10. CDR1 and CDR2 (germline): SEHNR, FQNEAQ (reference sequence). The CDR3 totals 15 residues. CDR3 residues: CASSRFEREGETQYF. Here the CDR3 DNA reads TGTGCCAGCAGCCGATTCGAACGGGAGGGGGAGACCCAGTACTTC.

The DNA of the CDR3 is TGTGCCAGCAGGGGAACAGGGTTCGTTGAGCAGTACTTC. Protein sequence: CASRGTGFVEQYF. The chain has TRBV2 and TRBJ2-7, with D possibly TRBD1 on 6 matching bases. CDR3 size: 13 residues. The germline V gene has CDR1 SNHLY and CDR2 FYNNEI. Trimming removed 6 bases at V and 7 bases at J, with 16 bases between.

The chain carries TRBV29-1 and TRBJ1-5; maybe TRBD1 (6 bases). The CDR3 extends over 14 amino acids. V lost 5 bases and J lost 2, with 13 bases in between. CDR1 and CDR2 (germline): SQVTM, ANQGSEA. For the CDR3, the DNA is TGCAGCGTTCAAACAGGGTGGGGCAATCAGCCCCAGCATTTT. It translates to CSVQTGWGNQPQHF.

The rearrangement joins TRBV7-2 to TRBJ1-2, with 8 bases identical to TRBD1. Germline CDR1 and CDR2: SGHTA and FQGNSA. V was pared by 0 bases and J by 0 bases, with 9 bases of the junction left unmatched. CDR3 length equals 18 residues. The chain's CDR3 is CASSLATGGQGPNYGYTF. CDR3 in DNA: TGTGCCAGCAGCTTAGCTACGGGCGGACAGGGCCCTAACTATGGCTACACCTTC.

This CDR3 reads CSAIYSDTGLAEAFF. The CDR3 nucleotides are TGCAGCGCTATTTACTCCGACACGGGGTTGGCTGAAGCTTTCTTT. J is TRBJ1-1 and V is TRBV29-1; unclear D gene. The CDR3 has 15 residues. V dropped 7 bases and J dropped 6 bases, with 24 bases sitting between them. The germline V gene has CDR1 SQVTM and CDR2 ANQGSEA.

This chain uses TRBV4-3 with TRBJ1-4; TRBD1 aligns across 12 bases. The CDR3 extends over 15 amino acids. CDR1 and CDR2 from the germline V gene are LGHNA and YSLEER. The J segment lost 6 bases and the V segment lost 3 bases, leaving 2 bases of the junction unmatched. DNA of the CDR3: TGCGCCAGCAGCCACGGGACAGGGGGCGATGAAAAACTGTTTTTT. This encodes CASSHGTGGDEKLFF.

The chain combines TRBV9 with TRBJ2-5; 7 bases line up with TRBD1. The CDR3 has 14 amino acids. The V and J ends lost 0 bases and 3 bases, in that order; junction bases with no gene match: 2. CDR1 and CDR2 (germline): SGDLS, YYNGEE. The CDR3 sequence: CASSVATGKETQYF. In DNA form, the CDR3 reads TGTGCCAGCAGCGTAGCGACAGGGAAAGAGACCCAGTACTTC.

The V call is TRBV19, the J call TRBJ1-2; TRBD1 agrees at 10 bases. Germline assignment: CDR1 LNHDA and CDR2 SQIVND (reference sequence). Trimming removed 6 bases from V and 7 bases from J; junction bases left unmatched: 8. The CDR3 contains 14 residues. The CDR3 bases are TGTGCCAGTAGCCTGACAGGGGGCGCGTTTGGCTACACCTTC. It encodes CASSLTGGAFGYTF.

This clone was counted a single time. This chain connects TRBV5-1 to TRBJ2-5, with a weak D call TRBD2 (6 bases). The germline CDR1 and CDR2 sequences are SGHRS and YFSETQ. Trimming took 0 bases from V and 4 from J, leaving 13 bases between them. This CDR3 has 15 residues. CDR3 sequence (DNA): TGCGCCAGCAGCTTGGGGACTGGGGGGATAGAGACCCAGTACTTC. Protein sequence: CASSLGTGGIETQYF.

The chain employs TRBV30 and TRBJ1-2; 9 positions agree with TRBD1. Germline V gene lookup returns CDR1 GTSNPN and CDR2 SVGIG (reference sequence). CDR3 length: 13 residues. V shed 8 bases, J shed 4 bases, and the junction held 8 bases outside the gene matches. The CDR3 DNA sequence: TGTGCCGGTCCCGGGACAGGGCCCTATGGCTACACCTTC. Protein product: CAGPGTGPYGYTF. Full variable domain (outside the CDR3, taken from reference TRBV30 and TRBJ1-2): SQTIHQWPATLVQPVGSPLSLECTVEGTSNPNLYWYRQAAGRGLQLLFYSVGIGQISSEVPQNLSASRPQDRQFILSSKKLLLSDSGFYLCAGPGTGPYGYTFGSGTRLTVV.